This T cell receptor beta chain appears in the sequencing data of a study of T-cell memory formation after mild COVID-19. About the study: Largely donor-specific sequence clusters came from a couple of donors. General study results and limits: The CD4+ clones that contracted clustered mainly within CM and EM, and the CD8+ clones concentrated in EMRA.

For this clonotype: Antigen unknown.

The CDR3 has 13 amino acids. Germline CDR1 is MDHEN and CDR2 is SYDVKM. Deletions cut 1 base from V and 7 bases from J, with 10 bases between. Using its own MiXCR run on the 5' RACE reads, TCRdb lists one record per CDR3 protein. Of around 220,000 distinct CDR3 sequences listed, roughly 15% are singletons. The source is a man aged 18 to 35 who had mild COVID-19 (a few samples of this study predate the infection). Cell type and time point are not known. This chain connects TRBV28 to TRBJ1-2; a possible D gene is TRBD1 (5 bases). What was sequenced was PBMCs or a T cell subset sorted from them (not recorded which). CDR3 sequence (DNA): TGTGCCAGCAGTTTATTGGGCAGGGCTGGCTACACCTTC. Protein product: CASSLLGRAGYTF.